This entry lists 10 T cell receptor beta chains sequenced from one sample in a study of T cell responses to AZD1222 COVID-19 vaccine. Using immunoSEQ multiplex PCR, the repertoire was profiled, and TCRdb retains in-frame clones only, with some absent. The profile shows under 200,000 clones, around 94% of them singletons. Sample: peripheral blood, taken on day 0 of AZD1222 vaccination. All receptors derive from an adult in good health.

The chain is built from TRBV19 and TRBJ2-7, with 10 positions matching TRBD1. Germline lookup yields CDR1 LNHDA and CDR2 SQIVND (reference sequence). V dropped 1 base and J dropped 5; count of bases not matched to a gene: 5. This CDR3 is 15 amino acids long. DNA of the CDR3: TGTGCCAGTAGTATAGGTCGACAGGGGGCCAACGAGCAGTACTTC. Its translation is CASSIGRQGANEQYF.

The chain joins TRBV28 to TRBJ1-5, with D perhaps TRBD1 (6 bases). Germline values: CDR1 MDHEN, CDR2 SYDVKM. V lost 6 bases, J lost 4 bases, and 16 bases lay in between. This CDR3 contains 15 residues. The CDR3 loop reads CASSLSRDKNQPQHF. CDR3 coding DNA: TGTGCCAGCAGCCTTAGCCGGGACAAAAATCAGCCCCAGCATTTT. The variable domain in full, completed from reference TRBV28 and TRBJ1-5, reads DVKVTQSSRYLVKRTGEKVFLECVQDMDHENMFWYRQDPGLGLRLIYFSYDVKMKEKGDIPEGYSVSREKKERFSLILESASTNQTSMYLCASSLSRDKNQPQHFGDGTRLSIL.

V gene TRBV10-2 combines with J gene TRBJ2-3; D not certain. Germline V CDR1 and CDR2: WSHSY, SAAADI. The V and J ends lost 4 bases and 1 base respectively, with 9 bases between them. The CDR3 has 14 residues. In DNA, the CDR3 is TGCGCCAGCAGTGGGGTGGGCCGCACAGATACGCAGTATTTT. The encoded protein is CASSGVGRTDTQYF.

The CDR3 sequence: CASSARDRLGQPQHF. As DNA, the CDR3 is TGTGCCAGCAGCGCTCGGGACCGACTCGGTCAGCCCCAGCATTTT. The chain employs TRBV6-5 and TRBJ1-5; tentatively, D is TRBD1 (5 bases). Germline V CDR1 and CDR2: MNHEY, SVGAGI. Between the trimmed V and J ends, which lost 6 bases and 6 bases, there was a span of 18 bases. The CDR3 contains 15 residues.

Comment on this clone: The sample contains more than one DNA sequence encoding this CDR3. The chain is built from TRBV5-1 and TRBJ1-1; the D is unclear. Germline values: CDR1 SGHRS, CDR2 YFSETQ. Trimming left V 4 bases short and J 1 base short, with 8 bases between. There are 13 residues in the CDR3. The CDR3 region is CASSLAGNTEAFF. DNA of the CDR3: TGCGCCAGCAGCCTCGCGGGGAACACTGAAGCTTTCTTT.

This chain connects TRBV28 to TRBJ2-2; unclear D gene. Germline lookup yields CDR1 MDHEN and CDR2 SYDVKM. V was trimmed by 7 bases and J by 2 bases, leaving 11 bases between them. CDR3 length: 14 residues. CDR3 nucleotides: TGTGCCAGCACCTACAGTACTAACACCGGGGAGCTGTTTTTT. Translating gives CASTYSTNTGELFF.

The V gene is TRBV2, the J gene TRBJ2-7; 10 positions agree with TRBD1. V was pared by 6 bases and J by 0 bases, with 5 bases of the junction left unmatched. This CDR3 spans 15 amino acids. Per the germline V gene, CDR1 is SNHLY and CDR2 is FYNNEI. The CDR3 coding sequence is TGTGCCAGCAGAGGGGACAGGGGAGGCTCCTACGAGCAGTACTTC. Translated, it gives CASRGDRGGSYEQYF.

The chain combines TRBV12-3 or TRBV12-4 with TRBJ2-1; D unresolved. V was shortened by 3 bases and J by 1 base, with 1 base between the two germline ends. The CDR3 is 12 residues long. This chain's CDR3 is CASSLSYNEQFF. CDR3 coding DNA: TGTGCCAGCAGTTTGTCCTACAATGAGCAGTTCTTC.

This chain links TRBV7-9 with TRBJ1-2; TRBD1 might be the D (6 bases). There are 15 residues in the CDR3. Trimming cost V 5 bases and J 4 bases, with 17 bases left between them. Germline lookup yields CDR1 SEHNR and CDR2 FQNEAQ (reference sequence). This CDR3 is CASSPLGAVAYGYTF. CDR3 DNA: TGTGCCAGCAGCCCCCTGGGGGCGGTGGCCTATGGCTACACCTTC. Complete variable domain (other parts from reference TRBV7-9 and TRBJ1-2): DTGVSQNPRHKITKRGQNVTFRCDPISEHNRLYWYRQTLGQGPEFLTYFQNEAQLEKSRLLSDRFSAERPKGSFSTLEIQRTEQGDSAMYLCASSPLGAVAYGYTFGSGTRLTVV.

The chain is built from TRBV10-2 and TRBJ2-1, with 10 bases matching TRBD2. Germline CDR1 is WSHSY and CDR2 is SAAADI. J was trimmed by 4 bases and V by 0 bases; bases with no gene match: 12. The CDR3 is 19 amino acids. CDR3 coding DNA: TGCGCCAGCAGTGAGTCATATATCCCGGGACTAGCGTCTTACAATGAGCAGTTCTTC. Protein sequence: CASSESYIPGLASYNEQFF.